This TCR beta chain comes out of a study of blood T cells in healthy people across ages. Study results and limitations: Unsorted PBMC material precluded a definitive naive versus antigen-experienced comparison. Both higher diversity and more naive CD4+ cells marked long-lived donors when set against aged donors.

The CDR3 is 14 residues long. V was pared by 5 bases and J by 8 bases, with 11 bases of the junction left unmatched. From germline, CDR1 is DFQATT and CDR2 SNEGSKA (reference sequence). Combining a sample-barcoded 5' primer with a J-beta primer mix, a second PCR ran for roughly 7 to 12 cycles. TCRdb re-derived calls from the 5' RACE reads in MiXCR, one entry per CDR3 protein. The repertoire has around 1,700,000 distinct CDR3 sequences, 28% of them found once; the top ten carry around 7.7%. Concerning this clonotype: Its antigen remains unidentified.

Those donating, healthy Caucasian individuals from Russia, were aged 6 to 90. Every donor gave approximately 10 milliliters of peripheral blood. This sequence joins TRBV20-1 and TRBJ1-2, with 10 bases fitting TRBD1. The source is a woman aged 30 to 39 in good health. Sequencing was done on a sample of blood. CDR3 DNA: TGCAGTGCTCCGGGACAGGGGCTCGGGGTAGGCTACACCTTC. Translated: CSAPGQGLGVGYTF.